The entry that follows covers one TCR beta chain sequence. Profiled with immunoSEQ multiplex PCR; TCRdb holds only in-frame clones, not every one. This table has about 14,000 clones, over 80% appearing once. The data stem from a study of OX40 agonist ivuxolimab in advanced cancers. This clonotype was sampled from an adult with an advanced solid tumor such as melanoma, head and neck, liver or kidney cancer. Source: CD4+ or CD8+ T cells sorted from blood, taken in a trial of the OX40 agonist ivuxolimab.

The CDR3 nucleotides read TGTGCCAGCAGCTTTCAGACTGGACCTAGCAATCAGCCCCAGCATTTT. It translates to CASSFQTGPSNQPQHF. The gene calls are TRBV7-8 and TRBJ1-5; D ambiguous. The CDR3 extends over 16 amino acids. V lost 3 bases, J lost 0 bases, and 12 bases lay in between. Germline loops: CDR1 SGHVS, CDR2 FQNEAQ.